Sequencing of this T cell receptor (beta chain) was carried out in a study of blood T cell repertoires in COVID-19. Study as a whole: Specimens from acute and convalescent COVID-19 originated in the United States, Italy and Spain. Nucleic acid was either cDNA or gDNA, and it came from T cells, B-cell-depleted T cells, or PBMCs.

This CDR3 spans 14 amino acids. CDR1 and CDR2 from the germline V gene are MNHNY and SVGAGI (reference sequence). Deletions cut 7 bases from V and 0 bases from J, with 13 bases between. Authors' processing steps: Quantification of nucleated cells was approximated via reference gene primer amplification. Repertoires were generated with immunoSEQ multiplex PCR, while TCRdb's copy carries only in-frame clones and drops some. V and J calls and clone size are copied from that table; D and trimming were computed from the DNA. The sample records around 100,000 clones, about 87% being singletons. The chain links TRBV6-6 to TRBJ2-7, with D possibly being TRBD2 (5 bases). The source is a man aged 45 to 65 with acute or convalescent COVID-19. Sequencing was performed on peripheral blood. CDR3 sequence: CASNPSKSSYEQYF. In DNA form, the CDR3 reads TGTGCCAGCAATCCTAGCAAGAGCTCCTACGAGCAGTACTTC.